This TCR beta chain was found in a study of blood T cell repertoires in COVID-19. CDR3 length: 16 amino acids. Germline V gives CDR1 SGDLS, CDR2 YYNGEE. Trimming removed 0 bases from V and 5 bases from J; junction bases left unmatched: 5. The protocol was immunoSEQ multiplex PCR, while the TCRdb copy is restricted to in-frame clones and leaves out a portion. This repertoire shows roughly 200,000 clones, 80% to 90% found once; its top ten account for over 2.5%. This TCR was sampled from a man aged 60 to 75 with acute or convalescent COVID-19. V usage is TRBV9 and J usage is TRBJ2-1; 10 bases match TRBD2. The specimen sequenced was peripheral blood. This CDR3 is CASSVGSLAGHNEQFF. Written as DNA, the CDR3 is TGTGCCAGCAGCGTAGGCTCACTAGCGGGGCACAATGAGCAGTTCTTC.